These 11 T cell receptor beta chains were all obtained from the same sample, sequenced in a study of CD8 T cells in ankylosing spondylitis. Via MiXCR, TCRdb re-called the 5' RACE reads, giving one row per CDR3 protein. Here the sample spans some 130,000 distinct CDR3 sequences, roughly 7.7% being singletons. The sample comprised synovial fluid, either unsorted or a sorted T cell fraction (not recorded which). Receptors were obtained from a male donor with ankylosing spondylitis.

This clonotype appeared a few times. The chain combines TRBV7-2 with TRBJ1-1; D unresolved. Germline CDR1 is SGHTA and CDR2 is FQGNSA. CDR3 length: 14 amino acids. The V gene lost 3 bases and the J gene lost 1 base, with 9 bases spanning the gap. This chain's CDR3 is CASSFTGGNTEAFF. The CDR3, as DNA: TGTGCCAGCAGCTTTACGGGAGGGAACACTGAAGCTTTCTTT.

This chain uses TRBV4-3 with TRBJ1-2; 8 nucleotides align to TRBD1. Unmatched junction bases numbered 15, after V lost 4 bases and J lost 8 bases. The CDR3 contains 16 residues. Germline V gene sequence: CDR1 LGHNA, CDR2 YSLEER. The CDR3 sequence: CASSPKPFGQGRGYTF. Written as DNA, the CDR3 is TGCGCCAGCAGCCCGAAACCCTTCGGACAGGGACGAGGCTACACCTTC.

This clonotype was observed at least ten times. The chain joins TRBV27 to TRBJ2-7, with D possibly matching TRBD2 (5 bases). The ends were cut back, 0 bases at V and 4 bases at J, with 7 bases in the middle. This CDR3 comprises 13 residues. CDR1 and CDR2 from the germline V gene are MNHEY and SMNVEV (reference sequence). The CDR3 DNA sequence: TGTGCCAGCAGTTTATCTCGGGGTTACGAGCAGTACTTC. This encodes CASSLSRGYEQYF.

This clonotype was counted ten times or more. The chain recombines TRBV19 with TRBJ2-7, with 8 bases matching TRBD1. The CDR3 loop spans 12 amino acids. CDR1 is LNHDA, CDR2 SQIVND, per germline (reference sequence). Trimming at V came to 5 bases and at J to 3 bases, leaving 0 bases not matched to a gene. CDR3 residues: CASSDRGYEQYF. CDR3 DNA sequence: TGTGCCAGTAGTGACAGGGGCTACGAGCAGTACTTC.

DNA for the CDR3: TGCAGCGTTGAAGGGGGACAGGGCATGGTTGAGCAGTTCTTC. Translated, it gives CSVEGGQGMVEQFF. The chain links TRBV29-1 to TRBJ2-1, with 9 nucleotides matching TRBD1. The germline V gene has CDR1 SQVTM and CDR2 ANQGSEA. The J segment lost 9 bases and the V segment lost 1 base, leaving 7 bases of the junction unmatched. The CDR3 length is 14 residues.

This clonotype occurred many times. Here the CDR3 DNA reads TGCAGTGCTAGGGTTCTCCGGACAGGGGGCGGGGAAGCTTTCTTT. Translation gives CSARVLRTGGGEAFF. The chain combines TRBV20-1 with TRBJ1-1, with 11 bases that match TRBD1. Germline CDR1 reads DFQATT; CDR2 reads SNEGSKA (reference sequence). This CDR3 is built from 15 residues. V gave up 3 bases and J gave up 8 bases; unmatched junction bases: 11.

This clonotype was counted only a few times. In DNA form, the CDR3 reads TGTGCCAGTAGCCCTGACACCAGCCTCACCTACGAGCAGTACTTC. Its protein product is CASSPDTSLTYEQYF. The chain joins TRBV19 to TRBJ2-7, with D hard to call. V shed 6 bases and J shed 2 bases, with 17 bases lying between them. Germline values: CDR1 LNHDA, CDR2 SQIVND (reference sequence). There are 15 residues in the CDR3.

This clonotype was counted many times. The gene calls are TRBV24-1 and TRBJ2-2; 9 bases align to TRBD1. CDR3 length equals 13 residues. Germline CDR1 and CDR2: KGHDR and SFDVKD. V trimming: 9 bases; J trimming: 6 bases; junction bases outside the gene matches: 4. The CDR3: CATGDRVSGELFF. The DNA of the CDR3 is TGTGCCACCGGGGACAGGGTGTCCGGGGAGCTGTTTTTT.

This clonotype was picked up many times. The rearrangement uses TRBV25-1 and TRBJ2-7; tentatively, D is TRBD1 or TRBD2 (5 bases each). The V gene's germline CDR1 is MGHDK and CDR2 SYGVNS. The V end was cut by 4 bases, the J end by 3 bases, with 19 bases between. The CDR3 runs to 16 residues. The CDR3 here is CASSGLTGKGVYEQYF. CDR3 sequence (DNA): TGTGCCAGCAGTGGATTGACGGGGAAAGGGGTCTACGAGCAGTACTTC.

This clonotype has ten or more counts. The chain is built from TRBV20-1 and TRBJ2-1, with 8 bases matching TRBD2. The CDR3 sequence is 16 residues long. The ends lost 5 bases at V and 7 bases at J; junction bases unmatched: 16. Per the germline V gene, CDR1 is DFQATT and CDR2 is SNEGSKA (reference sequence). The CDR3 sequence is CSARRPGAGVFNEQFF. The CDR3 DNA reads as TGCAGTGCTCGCCGTCCGGGAGCGGGAGTTTTTAATGAGCAGTTCTTC.

This chain links TRBV4-2 with TRBJ1-2; TRBD1 agrees at 8 bases. Unmatched junction bases numbered 5, after V lost 5 bases and J lost 3 bases. In germline, CDR1 is LGHNA, CDR2 YNFKEQ. CDR3 length equals 14 residues. CDR3 DNA sequence: TGTGCCAGCAGCAAGGCAGGGGGCGACTATGGCTACACCTTC. Protein: CASSKAGGDYGYTF.